These 28 T cell receptor beta chains were sequenced from one sample in a study of graft-versus-host responses after intestinal transplantation. The antigens of these receptors remain unknown. The repertoire was sequenced with immunoSEQ multiplex PCR; TCRdb's copy has only in-frame clones and lacks some. The sample lists about 86,000 clones, about 85% occurring once. The input for sequencing was unstimulated CD4+ T cells sorted from spleen or lymph node cells, taken before transplant. The receptors here all came from a human donor who was the organ donor for an intestinal transplant.

The CDR3 spells CAISESGTEEGYGYTF. DNA for the CDR3: TGTGCCATCAGTGAGTCCGGGACAGAGGAAGGCTATGGCTACACCTTC. The genes are TRBV10-3 and TRBJ1-2, with 7 nucleotides matching TRBD1. CDR1 ENHRY and CDR2 SYGVKD come from the germline V gene. There are 16 residues in the CDR3. V was clipped by 0 bases and J by 4 bases; unmatched bases: 8.

This clone was recorded a few times. The sample holds other DNA sequences that translate to the same CDR3. The chain combines TRBV7-9 with TRBJ1-2, with D possibly being TRBD1 (6 bases). This CDR3 comprises 12 residues. Trimming took 1 base from V and 8 from J, leaving 8 bases between them. Germline-derived CDR1 and CDR2 are SEHNR and FQNEAQ (reference sequence). CDR3 amino acids: CASSLEQGGYTF. In DNA, the CDR3 is TGTGCCAGCAGCTTAGAACAGGGCGGCTACACCTTC.

This chain links TRBV2 with TRBJ2-7; 10 bases agree with TRBD2. Germline V gives CDR1 SNHLY, CDR2 FYNNEI. This CDR3 region has 14 residues. Trimming took 6 bases from V and 3 from J; bases not matched to a gene: 5. The CDR3 sequence is CASRGGLAVYEQYF. CDR3 nucleotides: TGTGCCAGCAGAGGAGGACTAGCGGTCTACGAGCAGTACTTC.

The chain has TRBV5-1 and TRBJ2-7, with D possibly TRBD1 on 7 matching bases. V was pared by 5 bases and J by 1 base, with 13 bases between. Germline V gives CDR1 SGHRS, CDR2 YFSETQ. The CDR3 contains 14 residues. This CDR3 is CASRRGTDSYEQYF. The CDR3 bases are TGCGCCAGCAGACGCGGGACAGATTCCTACGAGCAGTACTTC.

The V and J genes are TRBV2 and TRBJ2-5, with TRBD2 matching 12 bases. The CDR3 covers 15 residues. Germline V CDR1 and CDR2: SNHLY, FYNNEI. Trimming removed 4 bases from V and 9 bases from J; junction bases left unmatched: 9. The CDR3 sequence: CASSGTSGAPGAQYF. The DNA for the CDR3 is TGTGCCAGCAGTGGGACTAGCGGGGCCCCCGGGGCCCAGTACTTC.

The chain has TRBV5-1 and TRBJ2-3; weak D call: TRBD2 (6 bases). Deletions cut 3 bases from V and 2 bases from J, with 16 bases between. Germline CDR1 and CDR2: SGHRS and YFSETQ. This CDR3 is built from 16 residues. The CDR3: CASSSQRASATDTQYF. The DNA for the CDR3 is TGCGCCAGCAGCTCACAGCGGGCCTCAGCCACAGATACGCAGTATTTT.

This clone appeared once. This chain connects TRBV6-5 to TRBJ1-1; TRBD1 is a possible D gene (6 bases). The germline V and J ends were trimmed by 0 bases and 11 bases, with 16 bases remaining between them. The CDR3 totals 14 residues. Germline V gives CDR1 MNHEY, CDR2 SVGAGI. CDR3 loop: CASSYSWGRLGAFF. CDR3 DNA: TGTGCCAGCAGTTACTCGTGGGGGCGCTTGGGGGCTTTCTTT.

The V and J genes are TRBV5-1 and TRBJ2-1; 7 bases map to TRBD1. Germline loops: CDR1 SGHRS, CDR2 YFSETQ. The ends lost 4 bases at V and 3 bases at J; junction bases unmatched: 10. The CDR3 sequence is 16 residues long. The CDR3 nucleotides are TGCGCCAGCAGCAAGGGACCTGGACAGGACTACAATGAGCAGTTCTTC. Protein sequence: CASSKGPGQDYNEQFF.

The chain's CDR3 is CSAIQWDTQYF. The CDR3 DNA follows: TGCAGTGCTATCCAGTGGGATACGCAGTATTTT. This chain connects TRBV20-1 to TRBJ2-3; D is uncertain. The CDR3 has 11 residues. Germline lookup yields CDR1 DFQATT and CDR2 SNEGSKA (reference sequence). Trimming shortened V by 4 bases and J by 6 bases, and 8 bases separated the two germline ends.

The CDR3, as DNA: TGTGCCAGTAGTATAGCGGGGACTAGGAGAGAGACCCAGTACTTC. It yields the protein CASSIAGTRRETQYF. The chain joins TRBV19 to TRBJ2-5; 8 positions match TRBD2. With V trimmed by 1 base and J by 4 bases, 5 bases remained unmatched. The germline V gene encodes CDR1 LNHDA and CDR2 SQIVND (reference sequence). CDR3 length: 15 amino acids.

The chain joins TRBV7-8 to TRBJ2-3; D possibly corresponds to TRBD2 (5 bases). Trimming shortened V by 2 bases and J by 1 base, and 13 bases separated the two germline ends. The germline CDR1 and CDR2 sequences are SGHVS and FQNEAQ. The CDR3 spans 16 residues. This CDR3 is CASSLFPAEGTDTQYF. CDR3 nucleotide sequence: TGTGCCAGCAGCTTATTTCCCGCGGAGGGCACAGATACGCAGTATTTT.

The chain is built from TRBV6-4 and TRBJ2-1, with 9 bases fitting TRBD2. Germline CDR1 and CDR2: MRHNA and SNTAGT. After removal of 6 bases from V and 8 bases from J, the junction contained 11 bases not matched to a gene. This CDR3 has 15 amino acids. The CDR3: CASSPDGGGAHEQFF. Here the CDR3 DNA reads TGTGCCAGCAGCCCCGACGGCGGGGGGGCACATGAGCAGTTCTTC.

The chain is built from TRBV30 and TRBJ2-3; TRBD2 matches 7 bases. CDR1 is GTSNPN, CDR2 SVGIG, per germline (reference sequence). The CDR3 extends over 12 amino acids. The V segment lost 3 bases and the J segment 5 bases; nucleotides outside the gene matches: 2. CDR3: CAWSRGVDTQYF. In DNA, the CDR3 is TGTGCCTGGAGCCGGGGGGTAGATACGCAGTATTTT.

The chain has TRBV28 and TRBJ1-5; perhaps TRBD1 as D (5 bases). CDR3 size: 12 residues. Trimming removed 8 bases at V and 7 bases at J, with 12 bases between. Germline V gene sequence: CDR1 MDHEN, CDR2 SYDVKM. The DNA for the CDR3 is TGTGCCAGCTCGTGGGGCCGGCAGCCCCAGCATTTT. Translating it yields CASSWGRQPQHF.

The chain is built from TRBV4-2 and TRBJ2-3; TRBD2 agrees at 7 bases. Looked up from germline, CDR1 is LGHNA and CDR2 is YNFKEQ. This CDR3 contains 17 residues. J was trimmed by 0 bases and V by 2 bases; bases with no gene match: 8. CDR3 residues: CASSQHSGTKSTDTQYF. The CDR3, as DNA: TGTGCCAGCAGCCAACACTCCGGGACTAAGAGCACAGATACGCAGTATTTT.

Here the CDR3 reads CAWSSGGLDQKLFF. The DNA of the CDR3 is TGTGCCTGGAGTTCGGGGGGCCTCGACCAAAAACTGTTTTTT. This rearrangement joins TRBV30 to TRBJ1-4; D is perhaps TRBD1 (6 bases). The CDR3 consists of 14 residues. Trimming shortened V by 2 bases and J by 9 bases, and 16 bases separated the two germline ends. Germline CDR1 reads GTSNPN; CDR2 reads SVGIG (reference sequence).

The CDR3 spells CASSPGAGGPIEQYF. CDR3 nucleotide sequence: TGTGCCAGCAGCCCGGGGGCGGGAGGGCCAATCGAGCAGTACTTC. The rearrangement uses TRBV7-2 and TRBJ2-7, with TRBD2 matching over 9 bases. The CDR3 is 15 residues long. J gave up 6 bases and V 5 bases, and 11 bases lay outside the gene matches. CDR1 is SGHTA, CDR2 FQGNSA, per germline.

This clone was found once. This chain connects TRBV11-3 to TRBJ1-2, with D possibly matching TRBD1 (5 bases). Trimming removed 5 bases at V and 6 bases at J, with 19 bases between. There are 15 residues in the CDR3. Germline-derived CDR1 and CDR2 are SGHNT and YENEEA. This chain's CDR3 is CASSPTPDRRNGYTF. The CDR3 DNA sequence: TGTGCCAGCAGCCCTACCCCAGACAGACGTAATGGCTACACCTTC.

The chain joins TRBV5-1 to TRBJ2-7; perhaps TRBD2 as D (5 bases). CDR1 is SGHRS and CDR2 is YFSETQ in the germline V gene. The CDR3 is made up of 14 amino acids. Trimming pared 0 bases from V and 1 base from J, leaving 8 bases between. Written as DNA, the CDR3 is TGCGCCAGCAGCTTGGCCGGGGATTCCTACGAGCAGTACTTC. Amino acid sequence: CASSLAGDSYEQYF.

J is TRBJ2-5 and V is TRBV9; 12 bases are a match to TRBD2. The CDR3 extends over 17 amino acids. Germline V lookup: CDR1 SGDLS, CDR2 YYNGEE. The trim removed 3 bases at V and 1 base at J, leaving 7 bases unmatched. CDR3 amino acids: CASSDRLAGGVQETQYF. The CDR3 DNA follows: TGTGCCAGCAGCGATCGTCTAGCGGGAGGGGTCCAAGAGACCCAGTACTTC.

This chain joins TRBV7-2 and TRBJ2-2, with a possible D match to TRBD2 (6 bases). This CDR3 has 17 amino acids. With 6 bases removed from V and 1 base from J, the gap between germline ends came to 18 bases. In germline, CDR1 is SGHTA, CDR2 FQGNSA. The CDR3 reads CASRRTGGTGNTGELFF. The CDR3 region has the DNA TGTGCCAGCAGACGAACCGGGGGAACAGGGAACACCGGGGAGCTGTTTTTT.

CDR3: CASSVVSGGATDTQYF. In nucleotides, the CDR3 is TGTGCCAGCAGCGTTGTTAGCGGGGGGGCCACAGATACGCAGTATTTT. V usage is TRBV9 and J usage is TRBJ2-3, with 11 bases identical to TRBD2. With 2 bases clipped from V and 2 bases from J, the junction kept 4 bases outside the gene matches. The CDR3 sequence is 16 residues long. Germline CDR1 and CDR2: SGDLS and YYNGEE. Based on the CDR3 plus reference TRBV9 and TRBJ2-3, the full variable domain is DSGVTQTPKHLITATGQRVTLRCSPRSGDLSVYWYQQSLDQGLQFLIQYYNGEERAKGNILERFSAQQFPDLHSELNLSSLELGDSALYFCASSVVSGGATDTQYFGPGTRLTVL.

The rearrangement uses TRBV5-6 and TRBJ2-3, with D tentatively TRBD2 (6 bases). The V and J ends lost 0 bases and 0 bases respectively, with 11 bases between them. The germline CDR1 and CDR2 sequences are SGHDT and YYEEEE. This CDR3 has 16 residues. The CDR3 loop reads CASSLVFSGSTDTQYF. The CDR3 coding sequence is TGTGCCAGCAGCTTGGTATTCAGCGGGAGCACAGATACGCAGTATTTT.

The V and J genes are TRBV4-2 and TRBJ2-6; TRBD2 is a possible D gene (5 bases). Between the trimmed V and J ends, which lost 2 bases and 3 bases, there was a span of 14 bases. The germline gives CDR1 LGHNA, CDR2 YNFKEQ. The CDR3 covers 17 residues. CDR3 in DNA: TGTGCCAGCAGCCAACCGGGGTCAGATGTTGGGGCCAACGTCCTGACTTTC. As protein: CASSQPGSDVGANVLTF.

The chain combines TRBV5-1 with TRBJ2-5; TRBD2 agrees at 9 bases. The J segment lost 4 bases and the V segment lost 3 bases, leaving 4 bases of the junction unmatched. The CDR3 has 14 amino acids. Germline CDR1 and CDR2: SGHRS and YFSETQ. CDR3: CASSYSGSRETQYF. DNA of the CDR3: TGCGCCAGCAGCTATAGCGGGAGCAGAGAGACCCAGTACTTC.

The CDR3 sequence is CASSPSGTNTGELFF. CDR3 coding DNA: TGTGCCAGCAGCCCCAGCGGGACGAACACCGGGGAGCTGTTTTTT. The chain is built from TRBV7-2 and TRBJ2-2; TRBD2 matches at 7 bases. The CDR3 is made up of 15 amino acids. V was clipped by 5 bases and J by 0 bases; unmatched bases: 3. Germline CDR1 is SGHTA and CDR2 is FQGNSA.

This rearrangement joins TRBV5-4 to TRBJ2-7; 7 bases fit TRBD1. Germline CDR1 is SGHNT and CDR2 is YYREEE (reference sequence). V lost 5 bases and J lost 2; bases outside the gene matches: 10. This CDR3 spans 15 amino acids. CDR3 sequence (DNA): TGTGCCAGCAGGCTGGGGACAGCCAACCCCTACGAGCAGTACTTC. Translated: CASRLGTANPYEQYF. Based on the CDR3 plus reference TRBV5-4 and TRBJ2-7, the full variable domain is ETGVTQSPTHLIKTRGQQVTLRCSSQSGHNTVSWYQQALGQGPQFIFQYYREEENGRGNFPPRFSGLQFPNYSSELNVNALELDDSALYLCASRLGTANPYEQYFGPGTRLTVT.

The J gene is TRBJ1-2, the V gene TRBV5-1, with D tentatively TRBD1 (5 bases). The CDR3 sequence is 13 residues long. Germline V CDR1 and CDR2: SGHRS, YFSETQ. Trimming shortened V by 0 bases and J by 4 bases, and 7 bases separated the two germline ends. The CDR3 sequence is CASSLGQSYGYTF. The CDR3 DNA sequence: TGCGCCAGCAGCTTGGGACAGAGCTATGGCTACACCTTC.